This passage covers 14 T cell receptor beta chains from one sample sequenced in a study of blood T cell repertoires in COVID-19. Profiled with immunoSEQ multiplex PCR; TCRdb holds only in-frame clones, not every one. The sample holds 250,000 to 300,000 clones, 80% to 90% seen once. The source material was peripheral blood. These receptors were collected from a woman aged 50 to 60 with COVID-19, enrolled during active disease.

Notes on this clone: The junction differs from germline at one of its ends, possibly a read error. The genes are TRBV6-5 and TRBJ2-7; D gene uncertain. The CDR3 runs to 14 residues. Per the germline V gene, CDR1 is MNHEY and CDR2 is SVGAGI. The CDR3 coding sequence is TGTGCCAGCAGTGACTCGGCAAATTCCTACGAGCAGTACTTC. Protein product: CASSDSANSYEQYF.

The CDR3 region is CSVAGAGDEKLFF. The CDR3 DNA sequence: TGCAGCGTTGCAGGGGCTGGTGATGAAAAACTGTTTTTT. The J gene is TRBJ1-4, the V gene TRBV29-1; a weak D match, TRBD1 (6 bases). Germline CDR1 and CDR2: SQVTM and ANQGSEA. Trimming removed 4 bases at V and 6 bases at J, with 12 bases between. This CDR3 contains 13 residues. Supplemented by reference TRBV29-1 and TRBJ1-4, the full variable domain reads SAVISQKPSRDICQRGTSLTIQCQVDSQVTMMFWYRQQPGQSLTLIATANQGSEATYESGFVIDKFPISRPNLTFSTLTVSNMSPEDSSIYLCSVAGAGDEKLFFGSGTQLSVL.

The V call is TRBV4-1, the J call TRBJ2-7; TRBD2 aligns across 11 bases. V dropped 0 bases and J dropped 6; count of bases not matched to a gene: 7. There are 16 residues in the CDR3. Germline V gives CDR1 MGHRA, CDR2 YSYEKL. CDR3 in DNA: TGCGCCAGCAGCCAAGAGTTTCCTAGCGGGAGGTCCGAGCAGTACTTC. Its protein product is CASSQEFPSGRSEQYF.

The gene calls are TRBV7-3 and TRBJ2-1; 9 nucleotides match TRBD2. V lost 1 base to trimming and J lost 9 bases; unmatched junction nucleotides: 10. The CDR3 is 16 residues long. CDR1 SGHTA and CDR2 FQGTGA come from the germline V gene. The CDR3 region has the DNA TGTGCCAGCAGCTTAAAGGCGGCTAGCGGGATTATTGAGCAGTTCTTC. It specifies CASSLKAASGIIEQFF.

The chain employs TRBV6-5 and TRBJ2-7, with 8 bases that match TRBD2. Germline V lookup: CDR1 MNHEY, CDR2 SVGAGI. V lost 7 bases to trimming and J lost 3 bases; unmatched junction nucleotides: 11. The CDR3 has 15 amino acids. The CDR3 DNA is TGTGCCAGCAAGAGATCGGGACTAGGTTTCTACGAGCAGTACTTC. This sequence encodes CASKRSGLGFYEQYF.

CDR3 DNA sequence: TGCGCCAGCAGCTTTACAGGGGGCGGCTACACCTTC. The encoded protein is CASSFTGGGYTF. The rearrangement joins TRBV5-1 to TRBJ1-2; TRBD1 agrees at 9 bases. Per germline, CDR1 SGHRS and CDR2 YFSETQ. The V segment lost 2 bases and the J segment 8 bases; nucleotides outside the gene matches: 1. There are 12 residues in the CDR3.

This chain uses TRBV18 with TRBJ1-2; D is possibly TRBD1 (6 bases). Germline V gene lookup returns CDR1 KGHSH and CDR2 LQKENI. With 1 base removed from V and 5 bases from J, the gap between germline ends came to 17 bases. The CDR3 consists of 16 residues. The CDR3 spells CASSPRTAQGKYGYTF. The CDR3 bases are TGTGCCAGCTCACCACGGACAGCCCAAGGAAAGTATGGCTACACCTTC.

The chain uses TRBV18 and TRBJ2-7, with 10 bases identical to TRBD1. The CDR3 consists of 14 residues. The V gene's germline CDR1 is KGHSH and CDR2 LQKENI. J was trimmed by 5 bases and V by 6 bases; bases with no gene match: 7. The CDR3 DNA follows: TGTGCCAGCTCGGGATCGACAGGGGGCAACGAGCAGTACTTC. Encoded protein: CASSGSTGGNEQYF.

J is TRBJ2-7 and V is TRBV6-2 or TRBV6-3, with a weak D call TRBD2 (6 bases). Trimming pared 6 bases from V and 0 bases from J, leaving 18 bases between. The germline V gene encodes CDR1 MNHEY and CDR2 SVGEGT. This CDR3 spans 16 amino acids. The CDR3 DNA reads as TGTGCCAGCAGCAATCCCTTCGGGCGGGACTCCTACGAGCAGTACTTC. It encodes CASSNPFGRDSYEQYF.

V is TRBV30 and J is TRBJ2-7, with D possibly being TRBD1 (6 bases). This CDR3 contains 13 residues. CDR1 and CDR2 from the germline V gene are GTSNPN and SVGIG (reference sequence). Deletions cut 1 base from V and 6 bases from J, with 13 bases between. CDR3: CAWSDRTEGEQYF. CDR3 DNA: TGTGCCTGGAGTGACAGGACAGAAGGCGAGCAGTACTTC.

This chain connects TRBV9 to TRBJ2-3; 11 bases line up with TRBD2. CDR3 length: 15 residues. Germline CDR1 SGDLS, CDR2 YYNGEE. V gave up 3 bases and J gave up 3 bases; unmatched junction bases: 3. CDR3 nucleotides: TGTGCCAGCAGCGAAAGGACTAGCGGGACAGATACGCAGTATTTT. It translates to CASSERTSGTDTQYF.

The chain links TRBV24-1 to TRBJ2-2, with 13 bases aligning to TRBD2. The V and J ends lost 2 bases and 5 bases, in that order; junction bases with no gene match: 1. This CDR3 comprises 16 residues. Germline V gene sequence: CDR1 KGHDR, CDR2 SFDVKD. The CDR3 coding sequence is TGTGCCACCAGTGATTGGACTAGCGGGAGAACCGGGGAGCTGTTTTTT. Protein product: CATSDWTSGRTGELFF.

This clone has a single count. The J gene is TRBJ1-5, the V gene TRBV27; D ambiguous. V lost 6 bases and J lost 4, with 10 bases in between. The CDR3 sequence is 13 residues long. The germline V gene encodes CDR1 MNHEY and CDR2 SMNVEV (reference sequence). The DNA of the CDR3 is TGTGCCAGCAGGCCCACGGGGAATCAGCCCCAGCATTTT. It specifies CASRPTGNQPQHF.

In its sample, this clone was seen once. V usage is TRBV14 and J usage is TRBJ2-2, with 7 positions matching TRBD1. The CDR3 has 19 amino acids. Germline CDR1 reads SGHDN; CDR2 reads FVKESK. Germline trimming cut 1 base from V and 2 bases from J; bases unmatched to any gene: 13. CDR3 DNA: TGTGCCAGCAGCCAAGTCTTTGTATTGGGACAGTACAACACCGGGGAGCTGTTTTTT. Protein product: CASSQVFVLGQYNTGELFF.